Here is one TCR beta chain with its context. What it binds is unknown. This sample is part of a study of cytomegalovirus exposure and HLA in healthy donors. Study-wide points: A later examination showed that TCR association rates differed by HLA locus, with DRB1 most and HLA-C fewest.

The CDR3 is 14 residues long. Germline V gene sequence: CDR1 SNHLY, CDR2 FYNNEI. Trimming stripped 0 bases from V and 6 bases from J, with 8 bases between. It was with 60 Vbeta and 13 Jbeta primers that the PCR ran. The method was immunoSEQ multiplex PCR; TCRdb's version includes in-frame clones alone and lacks a portion of them. The sample's table shows 130,000 to 150,000 clones. The receptor's source is a woman in her forties or fifties in good health and CMV-seronegative. The specimen was PBMCs. The chain has TRBV2 and TRBJ2-2; D is uncertain. The CDR3 region is CASSEAIGSGELFF. The CDR3 DNA follows: TGTGCCAGCAGTGAAGCGATCGGTTCCGGGGAGCTGTTTTTT. The entire variable domain, with the rest obtained from reference TRBV2 and TRBJ2-2, is as follows: EPEVTQTPSHQVTQMGQEVILRCVPISNHLYFYWYRQILGQKVEFLVSFYNNEISEKSEIFDDQFSVERPDGSNFTLKIRSTKLEDSAMYFCASSEAIGSGELFFGEGSRLTVL.